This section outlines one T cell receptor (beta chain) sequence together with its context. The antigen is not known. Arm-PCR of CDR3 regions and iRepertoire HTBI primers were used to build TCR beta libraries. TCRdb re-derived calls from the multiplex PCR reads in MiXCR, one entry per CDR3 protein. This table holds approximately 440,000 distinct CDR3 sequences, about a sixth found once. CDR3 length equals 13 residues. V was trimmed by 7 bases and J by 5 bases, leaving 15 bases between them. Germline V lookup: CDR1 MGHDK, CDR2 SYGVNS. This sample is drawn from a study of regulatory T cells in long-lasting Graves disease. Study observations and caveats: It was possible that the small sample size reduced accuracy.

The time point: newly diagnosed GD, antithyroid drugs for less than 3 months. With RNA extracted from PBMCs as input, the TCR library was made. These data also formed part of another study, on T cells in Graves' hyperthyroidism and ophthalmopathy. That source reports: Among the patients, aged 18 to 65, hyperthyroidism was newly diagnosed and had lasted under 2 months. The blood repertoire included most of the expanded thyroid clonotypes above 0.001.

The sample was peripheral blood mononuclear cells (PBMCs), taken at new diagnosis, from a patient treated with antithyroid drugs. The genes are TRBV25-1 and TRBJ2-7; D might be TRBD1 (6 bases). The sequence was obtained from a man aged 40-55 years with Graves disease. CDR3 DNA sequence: TGTGCCAGCAATTGGGGACAAACCAACGAGCAGTACTTC. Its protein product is CASNWGQTNEQYF.